The rows below give T cell receptor beta chains drawn from one sample of a study of blood T cell repertoires in COVID-19. Repertoires were generated with immunoSEQ multiplex PCR, while TCRdb's copy carries only in-frame clones and drops some. This table has approximately 400,000 clones, 75% to 90% appearing once. The source material was PBMCs or T cells enriched from blood (not recorded which). These receptors were collected from a woman between 50 and 59 years old who had recovered from COVID-19. CDR3s leave out the opening cysteine and the closing phenylalanine or tryptophan. A D gene is named only where the DNA matches it firmly.

d_call	j_call	v_call	cdr3_aa
TRBD1	TRBJ2-7	TRBV6-5	ASRRTGNYEQY
TRBD1	TRBJ1-3	TRBV5-1	ASSIEGQDGNTIY
TRBD1	TRBJ1-1	TRBV7-8	ASISGTGAWMNTEAF
TRBD1	TRBJ1-4	TRBV15	ATSQGAGEKLF
TRBD1	TRBJ1-4	TRBV9	ASSGPGTGQEKLF
NA	TRBJ1-2	TRBV7-2	ASSLGQLPNYGYT
TRBD1	TRBJ1-6	TRBV6-5	ASSYSDRAPH
NA	TRBJ2-7	TRBV2	ASSGPSYEQY
NA	TRBJ1-2	TRBV9	ASSEAGTTFDYT
TRBD1	TRBJ1-6	TRBV9	ASSAQGAQNSPLH
NA	TRBJ2-1	TRBV7-9	ASSLVGRGPSYNEQF
NA	TRBJ1-1	TRBV7-6	ASTSTRDTEAF
TRBD1	TRBJ2-6	TRBV7-3	ASSFDRVSGANVLT
TRBD1	TRBJ2-7	TRBV27	ASSPTGGAYEQY
TRBD1	TRBJ1-5	TRBV19	ASSPGDRGANQPQH
TRBD1	TRBJ1-5	TRBV20-1	SASTRRLDRVSNQPQH
NA	TRBJ2-7	TRBV6-1	ASSELQDPYEQY
TRBD1	TRBJ1-3	TRBV6-5	ASRRQGVSGNTIY
TRBD1	TRBJ1-1	TRBV5-1	ASSTQGAGRTEAF
TRBD1	TRBJ1-5	TRBV6-5	ASRDRELGPQH
NA	TRBJ1-2	TRBV29-1	SVEESAGYGYT
NA	TRBJ1-1	TRBV30	AWSWGPGTEAF
TRBD1	TRBJ1-2	TRBV7-9	ASSSLRTGGGYT
NA	TRBJ1-1	TRBV29-1	SGRRTAYTEAF
TRBD2	TRBJ2-7	TRBV14	ASSQSSGLAYEQY